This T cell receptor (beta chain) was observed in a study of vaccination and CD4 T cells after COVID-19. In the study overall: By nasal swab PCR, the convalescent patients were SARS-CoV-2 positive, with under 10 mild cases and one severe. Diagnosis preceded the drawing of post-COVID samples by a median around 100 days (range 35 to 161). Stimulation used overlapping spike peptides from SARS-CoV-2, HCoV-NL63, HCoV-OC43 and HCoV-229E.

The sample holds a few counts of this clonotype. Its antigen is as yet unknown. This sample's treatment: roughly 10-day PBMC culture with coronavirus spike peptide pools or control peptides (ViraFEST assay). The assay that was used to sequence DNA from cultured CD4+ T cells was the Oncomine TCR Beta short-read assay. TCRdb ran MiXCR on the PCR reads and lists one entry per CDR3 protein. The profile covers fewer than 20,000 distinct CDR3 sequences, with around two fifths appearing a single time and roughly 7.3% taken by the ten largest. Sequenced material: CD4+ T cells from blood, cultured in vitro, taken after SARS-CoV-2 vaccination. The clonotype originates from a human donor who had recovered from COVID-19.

CDR3 nucleotides: TGTGCCAGCAGTCTAACGACTAGAAACAATGAGCAGTTCTTC. Residues: CASSLTTRNNEQFF. The chain joins TRBV6-1 to TRBJ2-1, with a tentative D call TRBD2 (6 bases). Trimming shortened V by 5 bases and J by 5 bases, and 13 bases separated the two germline ends. The CDR3 is 14 amino acids. Per the germline V gene, CDR1 is MNHNS and CDR2 is SASEGT.